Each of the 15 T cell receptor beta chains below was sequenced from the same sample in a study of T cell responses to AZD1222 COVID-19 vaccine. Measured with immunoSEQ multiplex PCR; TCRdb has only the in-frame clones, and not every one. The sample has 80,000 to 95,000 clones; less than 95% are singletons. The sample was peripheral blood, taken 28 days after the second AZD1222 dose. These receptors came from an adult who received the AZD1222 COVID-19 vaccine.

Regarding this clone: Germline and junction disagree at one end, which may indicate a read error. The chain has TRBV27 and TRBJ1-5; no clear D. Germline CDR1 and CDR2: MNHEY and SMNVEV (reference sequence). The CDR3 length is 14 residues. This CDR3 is CASGFLYSNQPQHF. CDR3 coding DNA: TGTGCCAGCGGTTTTCTTTATAGCAATCAGCCCCAGCATTTT.

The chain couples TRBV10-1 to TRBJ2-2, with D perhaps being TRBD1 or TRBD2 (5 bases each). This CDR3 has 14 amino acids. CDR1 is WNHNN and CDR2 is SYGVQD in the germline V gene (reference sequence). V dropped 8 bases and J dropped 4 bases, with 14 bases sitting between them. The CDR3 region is CASRRDGITGELFF. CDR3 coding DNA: TGCGCCAGCCGCCGGGACGGAATCACCGGGGAGCTGTTTTTT.

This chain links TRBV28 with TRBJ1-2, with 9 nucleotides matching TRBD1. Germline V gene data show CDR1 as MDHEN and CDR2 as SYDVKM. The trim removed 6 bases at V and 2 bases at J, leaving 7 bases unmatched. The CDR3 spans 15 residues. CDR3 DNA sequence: TGTGCCAGCAGCCGCCCGGGACAGGGAAACTATGGCTACACCTTC. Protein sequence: CASSRPGQGNYGYTF.

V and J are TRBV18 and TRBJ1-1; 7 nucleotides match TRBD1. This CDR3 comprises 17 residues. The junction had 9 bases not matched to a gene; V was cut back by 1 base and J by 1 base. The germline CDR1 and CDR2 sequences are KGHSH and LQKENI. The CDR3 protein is CASSPQGQTRTNTEAFF. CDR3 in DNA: TGTGCCAGCTCACCACAGGGACAGACGAGAACGAACACTGAAGCTTTCTTT.

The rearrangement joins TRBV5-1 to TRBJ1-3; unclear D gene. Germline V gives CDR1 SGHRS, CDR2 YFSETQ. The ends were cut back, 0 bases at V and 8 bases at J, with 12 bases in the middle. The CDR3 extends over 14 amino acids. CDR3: CASSLDGSLDTIYF. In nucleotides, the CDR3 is TGCGCCAGCAGCTTGGATGGTAGTTTGGACACCATATATTTT.

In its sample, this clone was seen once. This CDR3 reads CASSVDRGTPQAFF. CDR3 sequence (DNA): TGTGCCAGTAGTGTTGACAGGGGGACGCCACAAGCTTTCTTT. The genes are TRBV19 and TRBJ1-1; TRBD1 matches 9 bases. Germline V lookup: CDR1 LNHDA, CDR2 SQIVND (reference sequence). The CDR3 runs to 14 residues. V was pared by 5 bases and J by 9 bases, with 10 bases of the junction left unmatched. Combining the CDR3 with reference TRBV19 and TRBJ1-1 gives the whole variable domain DGGITQSPKYLFRKEGQNVTLSCEQNLNHDAMYWYRQDPGQGLRLIYYSQIVNDFQKGDIAEGYSVSREKKESFPLTVTSAQKNPTAFYLCASSVDRGTPQAFFGQGTRLTVV.

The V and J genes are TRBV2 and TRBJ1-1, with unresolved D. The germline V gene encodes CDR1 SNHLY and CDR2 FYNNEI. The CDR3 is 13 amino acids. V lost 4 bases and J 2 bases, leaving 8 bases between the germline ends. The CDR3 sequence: CASSAGRNTEAFF. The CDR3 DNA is TGTGCCAGCAGTGCCGGCCGAAACACTGAAGCTTTCTTT.

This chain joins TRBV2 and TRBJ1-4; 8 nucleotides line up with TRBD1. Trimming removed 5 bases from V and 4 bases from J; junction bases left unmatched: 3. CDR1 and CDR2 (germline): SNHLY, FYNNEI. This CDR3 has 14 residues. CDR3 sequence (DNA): TGTGCCAGCAGTAAGGACAGGGATAATGAAAAACTGTTTTTT. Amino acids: CASSKDRDNEKLFF.

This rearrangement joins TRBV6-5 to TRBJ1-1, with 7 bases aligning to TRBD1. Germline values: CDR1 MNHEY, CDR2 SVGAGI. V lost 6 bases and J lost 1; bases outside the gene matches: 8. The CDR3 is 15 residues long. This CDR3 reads CASRRADRRNTEAFF. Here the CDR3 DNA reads TGTGCCAGCAGACGCGCGGACAGGAGGAACACTGAAGCTTTCTTT.

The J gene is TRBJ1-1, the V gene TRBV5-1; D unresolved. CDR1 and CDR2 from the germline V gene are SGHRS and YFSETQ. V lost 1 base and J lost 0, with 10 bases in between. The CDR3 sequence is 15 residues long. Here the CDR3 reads CASSLFPGLNTEAFF. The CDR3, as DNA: TGCGCCAGCAGCTTGTTCCCCGGGTTGAACACTGAAGCTTTCTTT. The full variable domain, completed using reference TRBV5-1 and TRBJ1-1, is KAGVTQTPRYLIKTRGQQVTLSCSPISGHRSVSWYQQTPGQGLQFLFEYFSETQRNKGNFPGRFSGRQFSNSRSEMNVSTLELGDSALYLCASSLFPGLNTEAFFGQGTRLTVV.

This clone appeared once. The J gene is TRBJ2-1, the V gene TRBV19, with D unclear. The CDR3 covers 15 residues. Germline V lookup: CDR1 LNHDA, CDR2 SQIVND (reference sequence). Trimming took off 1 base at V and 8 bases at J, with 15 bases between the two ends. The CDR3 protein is CASSIGGLKRDEQFF. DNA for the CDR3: TGTGCCAGTAGTATAGGAGGCCTAAAACGGGATGAGCAGTTCTTC.

This chain's CDR3 is CASSFTGQGGYGYTF. Written as DNA, the CDR3 is TGTGCCAGCAGTTTTACTGGACAGGGAGGCTATGGCTACACCTTC. The chain joins TRBV2 to TRBJ1-2; TRBD1 agrees at 8 bases. CDR3 length: 15 amino acids. Germline V gene data show CDR1 as SNHLY and CDR2 as FYNNEI. After removal of 5 bases from V and 4 bases from J, the junction contained 9 bases not matched to a gene.

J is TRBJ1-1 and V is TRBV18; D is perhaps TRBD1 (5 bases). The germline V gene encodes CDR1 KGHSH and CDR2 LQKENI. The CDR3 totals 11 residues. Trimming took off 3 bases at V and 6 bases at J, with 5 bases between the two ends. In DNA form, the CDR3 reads TGTGCCAGCTCACCGGGGCCTGAAGCTTTCTTT. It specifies CASSPGPEAFF.

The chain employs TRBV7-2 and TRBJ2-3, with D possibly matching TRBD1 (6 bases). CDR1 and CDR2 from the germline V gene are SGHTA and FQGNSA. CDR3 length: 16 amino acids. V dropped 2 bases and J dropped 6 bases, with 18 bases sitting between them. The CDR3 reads CASSLTRGTRRDTQYF. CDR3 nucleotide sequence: TGTGCCAGCAGCTTAACGAGGGGGACCCGGCGGGATACGCAGTATTTT.

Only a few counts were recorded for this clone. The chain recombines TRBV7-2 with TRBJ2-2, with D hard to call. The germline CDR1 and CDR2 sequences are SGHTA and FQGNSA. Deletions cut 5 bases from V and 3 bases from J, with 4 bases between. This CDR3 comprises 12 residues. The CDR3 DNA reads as TGTGCCAGCAGCCCCGACACCGGGGAGCTGTTTTTT. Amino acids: CASSPDTGELFF.